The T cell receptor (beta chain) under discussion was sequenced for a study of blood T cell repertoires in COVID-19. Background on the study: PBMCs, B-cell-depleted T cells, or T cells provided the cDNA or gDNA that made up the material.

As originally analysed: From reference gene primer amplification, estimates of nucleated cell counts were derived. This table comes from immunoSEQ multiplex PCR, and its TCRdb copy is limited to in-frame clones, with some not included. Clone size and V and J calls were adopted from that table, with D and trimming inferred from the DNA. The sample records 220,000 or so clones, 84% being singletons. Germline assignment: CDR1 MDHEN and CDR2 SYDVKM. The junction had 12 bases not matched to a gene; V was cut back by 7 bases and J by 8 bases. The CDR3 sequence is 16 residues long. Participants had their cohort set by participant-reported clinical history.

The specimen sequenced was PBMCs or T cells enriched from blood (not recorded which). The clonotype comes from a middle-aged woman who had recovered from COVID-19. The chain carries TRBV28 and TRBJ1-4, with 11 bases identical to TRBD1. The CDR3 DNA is TGTGCCAGCAACCGACCGGACAGGGGGCGCAAGGAAAAACTGTTTTTT. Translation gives CASNRPDRGRKEKLFF. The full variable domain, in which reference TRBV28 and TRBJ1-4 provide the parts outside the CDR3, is DVKVTQSSRYLVKRTGEKVFLECVQDMDHENMFWYRQDPGLGLRLIYFSYDVKMKEKGDIPEGYSVSREKKERFSLILESASTNQTSMYLCASNRPDRGRKEKLFFGSGTQLSVL.